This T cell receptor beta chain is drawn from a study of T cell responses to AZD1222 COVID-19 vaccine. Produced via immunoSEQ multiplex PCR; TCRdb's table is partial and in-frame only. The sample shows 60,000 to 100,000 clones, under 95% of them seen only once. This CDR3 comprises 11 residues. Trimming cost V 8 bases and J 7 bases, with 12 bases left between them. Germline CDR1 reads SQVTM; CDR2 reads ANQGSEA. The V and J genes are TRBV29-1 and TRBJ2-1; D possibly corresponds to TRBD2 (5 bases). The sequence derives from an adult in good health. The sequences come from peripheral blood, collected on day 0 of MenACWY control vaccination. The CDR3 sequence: CSSAEVNEQFF. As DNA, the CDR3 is TGCAGCTCTGCGGAGGTGAATGAGCAGTTCTTC.